This TCR beta chain was identified during a study of blood T cell repertoires in COVID-19. Study-wide background: COVID-19 samples, acute and convalescent, were from the United States, Italy and Spain. The cDNA or gDNA used as material had been derived from T cells, B-cell-depleted T cells, or PBMCs.

Under the authors' procedure: From reference gene primer amplification, estimates of nucleated cell counts were derived. Sequenced by immunoSEQ multiplex PCR; TCRdb stores in-frame clones only, minus some. V and J calls and clone size are given by that table; D and trimming were obtained from the DNA. The sample includes roughly 81,000 clones, around 82% seen only once; the top ten take 30% to 45%. Germline V gene sequence: CDR1 LGHDT, CDR2 YNNKEL (reference sequence). V was pared by 5 bases and J by 6 bases, with 1 base of the junction left unmatched. There are 12 residues in the CDR3. This chain connects TRBV3-1 (or the pseudogene TRBV3-2) to TRBJ1-5; TRBD1 aligns across 7 bases. The TCR sequence derives from an elderly man with active or convalescent COVID-19. Sequencing used peripheral blood. The CDR3 nucleotides read TGTGCCAGCAGCAACAGGGGTCAGCCCCAGCATTTT. It yields the protein CASSNRGQPQHF.